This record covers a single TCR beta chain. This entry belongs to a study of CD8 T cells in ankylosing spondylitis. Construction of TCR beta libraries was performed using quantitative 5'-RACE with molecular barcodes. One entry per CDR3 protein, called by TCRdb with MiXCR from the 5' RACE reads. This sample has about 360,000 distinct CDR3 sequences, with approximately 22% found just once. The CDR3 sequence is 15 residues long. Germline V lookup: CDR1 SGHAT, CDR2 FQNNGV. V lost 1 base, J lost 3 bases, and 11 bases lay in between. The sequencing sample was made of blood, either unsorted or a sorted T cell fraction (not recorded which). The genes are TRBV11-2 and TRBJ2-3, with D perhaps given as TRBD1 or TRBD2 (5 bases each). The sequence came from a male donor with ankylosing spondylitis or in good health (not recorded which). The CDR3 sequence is CASSLVIEGTDTQYF. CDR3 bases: TGTGCCAGCAGCTTAGTAATTGAGGGGACAGATACGCAGTATTTT.